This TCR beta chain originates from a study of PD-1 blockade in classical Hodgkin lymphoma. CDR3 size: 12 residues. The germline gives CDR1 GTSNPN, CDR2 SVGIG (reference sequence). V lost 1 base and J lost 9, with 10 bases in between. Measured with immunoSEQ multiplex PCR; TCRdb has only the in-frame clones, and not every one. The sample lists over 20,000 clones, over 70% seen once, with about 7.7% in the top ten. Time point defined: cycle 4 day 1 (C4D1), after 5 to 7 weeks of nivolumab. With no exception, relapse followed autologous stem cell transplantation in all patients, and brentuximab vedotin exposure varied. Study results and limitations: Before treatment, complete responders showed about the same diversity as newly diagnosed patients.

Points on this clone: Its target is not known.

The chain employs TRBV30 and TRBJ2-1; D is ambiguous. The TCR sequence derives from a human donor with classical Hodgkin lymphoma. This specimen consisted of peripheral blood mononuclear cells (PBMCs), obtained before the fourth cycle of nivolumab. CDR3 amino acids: CAWSDVFGEQFF. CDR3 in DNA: TGTGCCTGGAGTGACGTTTTTGGTGAGCAGTTCTTC.